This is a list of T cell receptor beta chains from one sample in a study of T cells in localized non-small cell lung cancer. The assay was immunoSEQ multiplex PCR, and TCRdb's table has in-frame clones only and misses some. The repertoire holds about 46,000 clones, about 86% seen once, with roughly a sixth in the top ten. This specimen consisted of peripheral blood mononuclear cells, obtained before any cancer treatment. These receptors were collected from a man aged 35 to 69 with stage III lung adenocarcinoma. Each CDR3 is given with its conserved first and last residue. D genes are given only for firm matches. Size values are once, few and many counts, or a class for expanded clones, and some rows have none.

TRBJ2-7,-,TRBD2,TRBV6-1,CASSEAGGAGTYEQYF,TGTGCCAGCAGTGAAGCCGGGGGGGCTGGAACCTACGAGCAGTACTTC
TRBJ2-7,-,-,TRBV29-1,CSVVSPGLSYEQYF,TGCAGCGTTGTCTCGCCAGGGTTATCCTACGAGCAGTACTTC
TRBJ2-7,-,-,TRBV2,CASSDAQRSYEQYF,TGTGCCAGCAGTGATGCCCAACGCTCCTACGAGCAGTACTTC
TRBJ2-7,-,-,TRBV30,CAWSSGNSYEQYF,TGTGCCTGGAGTTCCGGGAACTCCTACGAGCAGTACTTC
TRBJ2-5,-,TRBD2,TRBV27,CASSLIGREDETQYF,TGTGCCAGCAGTTTAATAGGTCGGGAGGACGAGACCCAGTACTTC
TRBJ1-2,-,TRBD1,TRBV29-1,CSVDRGTYGYTF,TGCAGCGTTGACAGGGGGACCTATGGCTACACCTTC
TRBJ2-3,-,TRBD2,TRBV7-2,CASSSQGAGVADTQYF,TGTGCCAGCAGCTCCCAGGGAGCGGGGGTCGCAGATACGCAGTATTTT
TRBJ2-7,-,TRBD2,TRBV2,CASSWTSGKFEQYF,TGTGCCAGCAGTTGGACTAGCGGAAAATTCGAGCAGTACTTC
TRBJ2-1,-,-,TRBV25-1,CASSHGAPLFF,TGTGCCAGCAGTCATGGGGCCCCCCTGTTCTTC
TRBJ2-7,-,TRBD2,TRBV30,CAWSPFGGTYEQYF,TGTGCCTGGAGTCCATTCGGGGGGACCTACGAGCAGTACTTC
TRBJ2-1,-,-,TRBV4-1,CASSQVWETSFRSYNEQFF,TGCGCCAGCAGCCAAGTTTGGGAAACATCTTTTCGCTCCTACAATGAGCAGTTCTTC
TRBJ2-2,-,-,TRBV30,CAWGNANTGELFF,TGTGCCTGGGGGAACGCGAACACCGGGGAGCTGTTTTTT
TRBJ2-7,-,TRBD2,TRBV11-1,CASRRTSGVVYEQYF,TGTGCCAGCAGGCGTACTAGCGGCGTCGTCTACGAGCAGTACTTC
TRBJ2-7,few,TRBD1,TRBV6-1,CASSRDRYEQYF,TGTGCCAGCAGTCGGGACAGATACGAGCAGTACTTC
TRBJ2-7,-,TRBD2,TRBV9,CASSLGLAGAYEQYF,TGTGCCAGCAGCCTCGGACTAGCGGGGGCCTACGAGCAGTACTTC
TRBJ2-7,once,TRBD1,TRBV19,CASSLGTDTSLPYEQYF,TGTGCCAGTAGTCTTGGGACAGATACCTCCCTTCCTTACGAGCAGTACTTC
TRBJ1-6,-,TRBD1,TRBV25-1,CASSVLDGTGLSPLHF,TGTGCCAGCAGTGTCCTCGACGGGACAGGGTTATCACCCCTCCACTTT
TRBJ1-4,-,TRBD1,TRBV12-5,CASGDWDREHEKLFF,TGTGCTAGTGGAGATTGGGACAGGGAACATGAAAAACTGTTTTTT
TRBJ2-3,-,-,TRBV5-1,CASTDESSTDTQYF,TGCGCCAGCACTGATGAATCTAGCACAGATACGCAGTATTTT
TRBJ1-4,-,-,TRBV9,CASSVVADNEKLFF,TGTGCCAGCAGCGTAGTAGCTGACAATGAAAAACTGTTTTTT
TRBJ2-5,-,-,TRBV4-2,CASSGRARDETQYF,TGTGCCAGCAGCGGCCGGGCTCGGGACGAGACCCAGTACTTC
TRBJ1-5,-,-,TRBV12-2,CASRPPLGGRPQHF,TGTGCAAGTCGCCCCCCCTTGGGGGGGAGGCCCCAGCATTTT
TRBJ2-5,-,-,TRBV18,CASSPPTKRVQYF,TGTGCCAGCTCACCACCCACCAAGAGAGTCCAGTACTTC
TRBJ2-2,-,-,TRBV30,CAWSSRDWGRGTGELFF,TGTGCCTGGTCGTCCCGGGACTGGGGGCGGGGGACCGGGGAGCTGTTTTTT
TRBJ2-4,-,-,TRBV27,CASSPLVQGGTRNIQYF,TGTGCCAGCAGCCCCTTGGTGCAGGGGGGGACGAGAAACATTCAGTACTTC
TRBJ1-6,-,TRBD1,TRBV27,CASSLDGTGYNSPLHF,TGTGCCAGCAGTTTGGATGGGACAGGGTATAATTCACCCCTCCACTTT
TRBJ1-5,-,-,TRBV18,CASSPSSSNQPQHF,TGTGCCAGCTCACCTAGTTCTAGCAATCAGCCCCAGCATTTT
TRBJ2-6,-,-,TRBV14,CASSRGEGANVLTF,TGTGCCAGCAGTAGGGGAGAAGGGGCCAACGTCCTGACTTTC
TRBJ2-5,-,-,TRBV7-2,CASSADWGETQYF,TGTGCCAGCAGCGCAGACTGGGGGGAGACCCAGTACTTC
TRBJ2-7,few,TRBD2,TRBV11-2,CASSFEGVGTRGYF,TGTGCCAGCAGCTTCGAGGGGGTGGGGACTAGAGGGTACTTC
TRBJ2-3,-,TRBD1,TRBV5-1,CASSLETGGWTDTQYF,TGCGCCAGCAGCTTGGAGACAGGGGGGTGGACAGATACGCAGTATTTT
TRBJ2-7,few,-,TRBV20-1,CSANDNYEQYF,TGCAGTGCTAACGACAACTACGAGCAGTACTTC
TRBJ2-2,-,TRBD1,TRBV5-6,CASSWGTGKMTGELFF,TGTGCCAGCAGCTGGGGGACAGGGAAGATGACCGGGGAGCTGTTTTTT
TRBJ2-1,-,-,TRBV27,CASSFKPYNEQFF,TGTGCCAGCAGTTTTAAGCCTTACAATGAGCAGTTCTTC
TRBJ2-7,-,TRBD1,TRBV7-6,CASSSDRVYEQYF,TGTGCCAGCAGCTCTGACAGGGTCTACGAGCAGTACTTC
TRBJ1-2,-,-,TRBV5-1,CASSGSGDYGYTF,TGCGCCAGCAGCGGTTCAGGAGACTATGGCTACACCTTC
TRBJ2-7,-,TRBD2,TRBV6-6,CASRVFDGRYEQYF,TGTGCCAGCAGAGTGTTCGACGGGAGGTACGAGCAGTACTTC
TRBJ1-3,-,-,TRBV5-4,CASKAEGSRSGNTIYF,TGTGCCAGCAAGGCGGAGGGTTCACGTTCTGGAAACACCATATATTTT
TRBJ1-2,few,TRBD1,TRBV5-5,CASSLGTGFGDYGYTF,TGTGCCAGCAGCTTGGGGACAGGGTTTGGGGACTATGGCTACACCTTC
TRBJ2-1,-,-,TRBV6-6,CASSNPRTRGWNEQFF,TGTGCCAGCAGTAACCCGAGGACCCGGGGGTGGAATGAGCAGTTCTTC
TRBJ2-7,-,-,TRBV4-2,CASSQQLVGGYYEQYF,TGTGCCAGCAGCCAACAGCTAGTCGGGGGCTACTACGAGCAGTACTTC
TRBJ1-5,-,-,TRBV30,CAWRSGKQPQHF,TGTGCCTGGAGATCAGGGAAGCAGCCCCAGCATTTT
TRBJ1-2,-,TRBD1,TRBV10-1,CASSSSRGDMNYGYTF,TGCGCCAGCAGTTCCTCCAGGGGGGATATGAACTATGGCTACACCTTC
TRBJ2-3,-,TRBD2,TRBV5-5,CASSVGLAGGTDTQYF,TGTGCCAGCAGCGTGGGACTAGCGGGGGGGACAGATACGCAGTATTTT
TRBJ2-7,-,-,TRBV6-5,CASSGTAYEQYF,TGTGCCAGCAGTGGTACGGCCTACGAGCAGTACTTC
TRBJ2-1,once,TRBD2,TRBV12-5,CASQTTAGEGNEQFF,TGTGCTAGTCAGACAACAGCGGGGGAGGGGAATGAGCAGTTCTTC
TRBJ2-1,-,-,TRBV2,CASSPFNEQFF,TGTGCCAGCAGCCCCTTCAATGAGCAGTTCTTC
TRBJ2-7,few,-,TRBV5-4,CASSTGQSYEQYF,TGTGCCAGCAGCACGGGCCAATCCTACGAGCAGTACTTC
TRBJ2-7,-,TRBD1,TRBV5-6,CASSSGGNPYEQYF,TGTGCCAGCAGCTCAGGGGGCAACCCCTACGAGCAGTACTTC
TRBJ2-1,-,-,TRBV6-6,CASSYRGDDNEQFF,TGTGCCAGCAGTTACCGAGGGGACGACAATGAGCAGTTCTTC
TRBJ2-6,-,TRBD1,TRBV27,CASRRTGIRSGANVLTF,TGTGCCAGCAGGCGGACAGGTATTCGATCTGGGGCCAACGTCCTGACTTTC
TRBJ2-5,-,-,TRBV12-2,CASGVGGLHF,TGTGCAAGTGGGGTGGGGGGCCTACACTTC
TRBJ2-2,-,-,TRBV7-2,CASSPGGGGPDTGELFF,TGTGCCAGCAGCCCCGGGGGAGGGGGGCCGGACACCGGGGAGCTGTTTTTT